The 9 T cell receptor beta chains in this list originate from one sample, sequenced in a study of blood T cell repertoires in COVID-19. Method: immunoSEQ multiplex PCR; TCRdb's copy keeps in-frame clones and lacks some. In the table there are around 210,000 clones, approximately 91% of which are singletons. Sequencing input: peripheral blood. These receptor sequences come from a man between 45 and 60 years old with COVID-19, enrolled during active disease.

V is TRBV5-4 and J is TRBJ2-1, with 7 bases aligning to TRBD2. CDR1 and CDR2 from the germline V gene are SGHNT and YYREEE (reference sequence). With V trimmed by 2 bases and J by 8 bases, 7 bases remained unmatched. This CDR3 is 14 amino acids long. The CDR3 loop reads CASSLRSGDDEQFF. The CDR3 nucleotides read TGTGCCAGCAGCTTAAGGAGCGGGGATGATGAGCAGTTCTTC.

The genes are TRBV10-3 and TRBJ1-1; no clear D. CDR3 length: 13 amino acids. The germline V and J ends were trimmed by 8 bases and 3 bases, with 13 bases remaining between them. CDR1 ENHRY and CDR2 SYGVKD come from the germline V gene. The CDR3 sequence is CAIGSRSYTEAFF. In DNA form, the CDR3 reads TGTGCCATCGGATCGAGGAGTTACACTGAAGCTTTCTTT.

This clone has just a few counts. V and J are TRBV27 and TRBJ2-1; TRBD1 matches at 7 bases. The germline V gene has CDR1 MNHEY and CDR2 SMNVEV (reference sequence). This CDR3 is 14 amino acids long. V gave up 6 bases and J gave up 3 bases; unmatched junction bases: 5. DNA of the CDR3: TGTGCCAGCAGGAACAACAGGGGCTACAATGAGCAGTTCTTC. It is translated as CASRNNRGYNEQFF.

DNA of the CDR3: TGTGCCAGCAGCTCTCCGGGACTAGCGGGAGGGAGCACAGATACGCAGTATTTT. This translates into CASSSPGLAGGSTDTQYF. The chain uses TRBV9 and TRBJ2-3, with 16 nucleotides matching TRBD2. There are 18 residues in the CDR3. V lost 4 bases and J lost 0; bases outside the gene matches: 5. CDR1 and CDR2 (germline): SGDLS, YYNGEE.

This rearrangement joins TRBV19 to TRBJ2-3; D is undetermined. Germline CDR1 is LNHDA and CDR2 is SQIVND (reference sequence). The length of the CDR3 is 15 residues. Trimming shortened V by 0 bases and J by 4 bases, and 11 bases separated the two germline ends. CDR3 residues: CASSIEADMADTQYF. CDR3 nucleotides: TGTGCCAGTAGTATAGAGGCAGATATGGCAGATACGCAGTATTTT.

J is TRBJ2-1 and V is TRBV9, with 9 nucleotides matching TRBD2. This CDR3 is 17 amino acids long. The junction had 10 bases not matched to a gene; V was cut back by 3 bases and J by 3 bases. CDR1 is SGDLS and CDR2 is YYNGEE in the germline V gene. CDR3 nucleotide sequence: TGTGCCAGCAGCGGAGGTAGCGGGGGACTACGCTACAATGAGCAGTTCTTC. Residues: CASSGGSGGLRYNEQFF. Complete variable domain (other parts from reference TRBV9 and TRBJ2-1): DSGVTQTPKHLITATGQRVTLRCSPRSGDLSVYWYQQSLDQGLQFLIQYYNGEERAKGNILERFSAQQFPDLHSELNLSSLELGDSALYFCASSGGSGGLRYNEQFFGPGTRLTVL.

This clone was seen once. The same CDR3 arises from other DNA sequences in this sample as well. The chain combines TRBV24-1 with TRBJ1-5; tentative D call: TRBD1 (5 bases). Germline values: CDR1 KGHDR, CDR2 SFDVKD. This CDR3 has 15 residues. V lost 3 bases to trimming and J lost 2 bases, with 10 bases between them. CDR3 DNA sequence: TGTGCCACCAGTGATCCCCAGGGCGGCAATCAGCCCCAGCATTTT. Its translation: CATSDPQGGNQPQHF.

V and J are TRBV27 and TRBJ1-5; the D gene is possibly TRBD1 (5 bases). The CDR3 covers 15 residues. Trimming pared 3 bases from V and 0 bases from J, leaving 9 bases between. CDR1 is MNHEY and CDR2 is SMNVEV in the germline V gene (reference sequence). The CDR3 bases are TGTGCCAGCAGTTTTCAGGGCCGTAGCAATCAGCCCCAGCATTTT. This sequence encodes CASSFQGRSNQPQHF.

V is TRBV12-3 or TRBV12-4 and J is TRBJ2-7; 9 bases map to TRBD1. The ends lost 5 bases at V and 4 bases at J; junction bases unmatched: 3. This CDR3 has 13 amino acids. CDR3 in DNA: TGTGCCAGCAGTGGGGACAGGGCTTACGAGCAGTACTTC. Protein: CASSGDRAYEQYF.